This TCR beta chain was sequenced in a study of shared clonotypes between healthy human individuals. This CDR3 is built from 13 residues. V gave up 5 bases and J gave up 7 bases, with 12 bases separating them. Germline lookup yields CDR1 MNHNY and CDR2 SVGAGI (reference sequence). This clone was counted once. The antigen is undetermined. TCRdb's table, derived via immunoSEQ multiplex PCR, lists solely in-frame clones and lacks some. Of around 640,000 clones in the sample, 95% to 96% were seen once. Naivety among CD8 cells was defined by CD45RO negativity and positive CCR7 selection, thereby excluding terminally differentiated effector memory CD45RA+ cells. All participating donors were Caucasian adults from Nashville, Tennessee. Study findings and constraints: The study sampled only blood, and tissue repertoires likely differ. Generation probabilities were higher for clonotypes shared across all four sorted-subset donors than for unshared ones. Estimated richness was generally greater in naive than memory subsets.

The receptor's source is a woman aged 25 to 39 in good health. The sequenced sample was naive CD8+ T cells sorted from blood. V usage is TRBV6-6 and J usage is TRBJ1-5; TRBD1 might be the D (6 bases). This chain's CDR3 is CASSPIQGQPQHF. The CDR3 DNA reads TGTGCCAGCAGTCCGATTCAGGGGCAGCCCCAGCATTTT.